Following are 6 T cell receptor beta chains from one sample sequenced in a study of blood T cell repertoires in COVID-19. The assay was immunoSEQ multiplex PCR, and TCRdb's table has in-frame clones only and misses some. This sample has 150,000 or so clones, with 80% to 90% found just once. The sample comprised peripheral blood. The receptor set was obtained from a woman over 75 with acute or convalescent COVID-19.

The CDR3 reads CASNLRDRAGNEQFF. The CDR3 nucleotides read TGTGCCAGCAACCTCCGGGACAGGGCTGGTAATGAGCAGTTCTTC. The genes are TRBV2 and TRBJ2-1; the match to TRBD1 covers 9 bases. CDR1 and CDR2 from the germline V gene are SNHLY and FYNNEI. The CDR3 length is 15 residues. The junction had 11 bases not matched to a gene; V was cut back by 7 bases and J by 7 bases.

CDR3 sequence (DNA): TGCAGTGCTCGGGAGACCCAGTACTTC. Amino acids: CSARETQYF. The chain has TRBV20-1 and TRBJ2-5, with D uncertain. The germline V gene encodes CDR1 DFQATT and CDR2 SNEGSKA (reference sequence). CDR3 length equals 9 residues. The V gene lost 5 bases and the J gene lost 5 bases, with 3 bases spanning the gap.

The J gene is TRBJ1-2, the V gene TRBV15; 8 bases are a match to TRBD1. The CDR3 covers 13 residues. Germline V gene lookup returns CDR1 LNHNV and CDR2 YYDKDF (reference sequence). Trimming cost V 2 bases and J 9 bases; bases outside gene matches: 5. CDR3 sequence reads: CATSRPDRESYTF. CDR3 DNA: TGTGCCACCAGCAGACCGGACAGGGAGAGCTACACCTTC. Looking up the rest from reference TRBV15 and TRBJ1-2 gives the full variable domain: DAMVIQNPRYQVTQFGKPVTLSCSQTLNHNVMYWYQQKSSQAPKLLFHYYDKDFNNEADTPDNFQSRRPNTSFCFLDIRSPGLGDTAMYLCATSRPDRESYTFGSGTRLTVV.

This rearrangement joins TRBV19 to TRBJ2-5, with 7 bases that match TRBD2. The CDR3 length is 17 residues. V was clipped by 3 bases and J by 1 base; unmatched bases: 11. Germline V gives CDR1 LNHDA, CDR2 SQIVND (reference sequence). The CDR3 spells CASSIGGRGGFQETQYF. DNA for the CDR3: TGTGCCAGTAGTATTGGAGGGAGGGGCGGATTCCAAGAGACCCAGTACTTC.

Only a few counts were recorded for this clone. The rearrangement joins TRBV14 to TRBJ1-1, with 7 bases fitting TRBD1. V shed 4 bases, J shed 1 base, and the junction held 6 bases outside the gene matches. CDR1 SGHDN and CDR2 FVKESK come from the germline V gene. CDR3 length equals 15 residues. CDR3 nucleotides: TGTGCCAGCAGCCGCTGGACAGGTGAGAACACTGAAGCTTTCTTT. Encoded protein: CASSRWTGENTEAFF.

The count of this clone is one. J is TRBJ2-3 and V is TRBV28; tentative D call: TRBD2 (5 bases). Trimming cost V 10 bases and J 2 bases, with 16 bases left between them. The V gene's germline CDR1 is MDHEN and CDR2 SYDVKM. CDR3 length: 14 residues. CDR3 residues: CATAGGFTTDTQYF. In DNA form, the CDR3 reads TGTGCCACCGCGGGCGGATTTACCACAGATACGCAGTATTTT.